A single sample gave rise to the 18 T cell receptor beta chains below, sequenced in a study of response to subunit inactivated influenza vaccine. TCRdb analysed the RT-PCR reads with MiXCR anew, one entry per CDR3 protein. The data contain about 500,000 distinct CDR3 sequences, about 15% of them seen just once; the ten biggest clones take up 3% to 3.5%. Sequencing used CD4+ T cells sorted from PBMCs, obtained roughly 24 months after vaccination. All receptors derive from a man aged 50 to 75 who received an inactivated influenza vaccine.

The chain joins TRBV12-3 or TRBV12-4 to TRBJ2-2; D is uncertain. The V end was cut by 0 bases, the J end by 5 bases, with 10 bases between. The CDR3 has 15 residues. Here the CDR3 DNA reads TGTGCCAGCAGTTTAGCCTCCGGGTGGACCGGGGAGCTGTTTTTT. Amino acid sequence: CASSLASGWTGELFF.

A few counts support this clonotype. This sequence joins TRBV5-1 and TRBJ2-3, with 8 bases fitting TRBD2. V shed 3 bases and J 3 bases; nucleotides not matched to a gene: 9. Germline V gene sequence: CDR1 SGHRS, CDR2 YFSETQ. The CDR3 covers 16 residues. The CDR3 nucleotides read TGCGCCAGCAGCTCGCATACTAGCGGACCAACAGATACGCAGTATTTT. This encodes CASSSHTSGPTDTQYF.

This clonotype was observed a handful of times. The chain combines TRBV29-1 with TRBJ1-2; tentative D call: TRBD1 (5 bases). V shed 6 bases and J shed 4 bases, with 12 bases lying between them. The germline V gene has CDR1 SQVTM and CDR2 ANQGSEA. The CDR3 has 12 residues. DNA for the CDR3: TGCAGCGTCCAAGATGGGACCTATGGCTACACCTTC. The encoded protein is CSVQDGTYGYTF. Together with reference TRBV29-1 and TRBJ1-2, the CDR3 gives the full variable domain: SAVISQKPSRDICQRGTSLTIQCQVDSQVTMMFWYRQQPGQSLTLIATANQGSEATYESGFVIDKFPISRPNLTFSTLTVSNMSPEDSSIYLCSVQDGTYGYTFGSGTRLTVV.

The CDR3 spells CASSLREGFSYEQYF. The CDR3 DNA reads TGTGCCAGCAGTTTACGGGAGGGATTCTCCTACGAGCAGTACTTC. V is TRBV27 and J is TRBJ2-7; 8 bases align to TRBD2. CDR1 MNHEY and CDR2 SMNVEV come from the germline V gene (reference sequence). V lost 2 bases, J lost 0 bases, and 3 bases stayed unmatched. The CDR3 runs to 15 residues.

This chain links TRBV20-1 with TRBJ2-3, with D tentatively TRBD2 (5 bases). V lost 0 bases to trimming and J lost 1 base, with 8 bases between them. This CDR3 is 14 amino acids long. CDR1 DFQATT and CDR2 SNEGSKA come from the germline V gene (reference sequence). CDR3 sequence reads: CSAREARGTDTQYF. CDR3 nucleotide sequence: TGCAGTGCTAGAGAGGCGCGGGGCACAGATACGCAGTATTTT.

The sample holds a few counts of this clonotype. The chain employs TRBV2 and TRBJ1-1, with D possibly TRBD1 on 5 matching bases. CDR1 and CDR2 from the germline V gene are SNHLY and FYNNEI. The V and J ends lost 3 bases and 2 bases respectively, with 10 bases between them. The CDR3 covers 14 residues. The CDR3 spells CASSEGLFNTEAFF. CDR3 sequence (DNA): TGTGCCAGCAGTGAGGGGCTATTTAACACTGAAGCTTTCTTT.

V usage is TRBV9 and J usage is TRBJ2-3; D could derive from TRBD1 or TRBD2 (5 bases each). V was pared by 4 bases and J by 6 bases, with 18 bases between. CDR1 and CDR2 (germline): SGDLS, YYNGEE. The CDR3 has 15 residues. The CDR3 loop is CASSPRDGFIDTQYF. The CDR3 DNA sequence: TGTGCCAGCAGCCCCCGGGACGGATTTATCGATACGCAGTATTTT.

The chain joins TRBV9 to TRBJ2-1, with 9 bases that match TRBD2. The CDR3 has 15 residues. The V gene end was trimmed by 1 base and the J gene end by 7 bases; junction bases not matched to a gene: 6. Germline CDR1 and CDR2: SGDLS and YYNGEE. In DNA, the CDR3 is TGTGCCAGCAGCGTAACGGCGGGAGGGGGAAATGAGCAGTTCTTC. It yields the protein CASSVTAGGGNEQFF.

The chain's CDR3 is CASSKGGHSGTQYF. CDR3 DNA sequence: TGTGCCAGCAGTAAGGGGGGCCATTCCGGTACGCAGTATTTT. The rearrangement joins TRBV12-3 or TRBV12-4 to TRBJ2-3; perhaps D is TRBD1 or TRBD2 (6 bases each). The V and J ends lost 5 bases and 8 bases respectively, with 17 bases between them. CDR3 size: 14 residues.

This clonotype showed up many times. J is TRBJ2-3 and V is TRBV19, with D possibly being TRBD1 or TRBD2 (5 bases each). This CDR3 is built from 14 residues. V lost 5 bases, J lost 4 bases, and 13 bases lay in between. From germline, CDR1 is LNHDA and CDR2 SQIVND (reference sequence). This chain's CDR3 is CASSRGPTPDTQYF. In DNA form, the CDR3 reads TGTGCCAGTAGTCGGGGCCCCACCCCAGATACGCAGTATTTT.

The rearrangement links TRBV19 to TRBJ2-1, with a tentative D call TRBD1 (6 bases). Trimming removed 8 bases from V and 5 bases from J, with 13 bases in between. Per the germline V gene, CDR1 is LNHDA and CDR2 is SQIVND (reference sequence). CDR3 length equals 13 residues. The CDR3 spells CASCRDINNEQFF. The DNA of the CDR3 is TGTGCCAGTTGCAGGGACATCAACAATGAGCAGTTCTTC. Full variable domain (remainder filled in from reference TRBV19 and TRBJ2-1): DGGITQSPKYLFRKEGQNVTLSCEQNLNHDAMYWYRQDPGQGLRLIYYSQIVNDFQKGDIAEGYSVSREKKESFPLTVTSAQKNPTAFYLCASCRDINNEQFFGPGTRLTVL.

Ten or more counts support this clonotype. This chain links TRBV20-1 with TRBJ2-1, with 9 bases fitting TRBD2. In germline, CDR1 is DFQATT, CDR2 SNEGSKA (reference sequence). The CDR3 consists of 16 residues. Unmatched junction bases numbered 21, after V lost 6 bases and J lost 12 bases. This CDR3 reads CSALATPLAGTAAQFF. The DNA for the CDR3 is TGCAGTGCCCTCGCTACTCCCCTAGCGGGGACGGCCGCGCAGTTCTTC.

This clonotype was seen once. The DNA for the CDR3 is TGTGCCACCAGCAGAGATCGAAGGACAGGGGCACGGGATACGCAGTATTTT. Its translation: CATSRDRRTGARDTQYF. The chain employs TRBV15 and TRBJ2-3; 9 nucleotides line up with TRBD1. V gave up 0 bases and J gave up 6 bases; unmatched junction bases: 10. The CDR3 spans 17 residues. Germline V gene data show CDR1 as LNHNV and CDR2 as YYDKDF (reference sequence). The full variable domain, rest sourced from reference TRBV15 and TRBJ2-3, is DAMVIQNPRYQVTQFGKPVTLSCSQTLNHNVMYWYQQKSSQAPKLLFHYYDKDFNNEADTPDNFQSRRPNTSFCFLDIRSPGLGDTAMYLCATSRDRRTGARDTQYFGPGTRLTVL.

The chain couples TRBV20-1 to TRBJ2-5; D remains unclear. The CDR3 is 16 residues long. Germline V gene sequence: CDR1 DFQATT, CDR2 SNEGSKA (reference sequence). Trimming cost V 3 bases and J 0 bases, with 17 bases left between them. CDR3 bases: TGCAGTGCTAGGGCCGTGGCATACCTCGACCAAGAGACCCAGTACTTC. This sequence encodes CSARAVAYLDQETQYF.

A word on this clonotype: One junction end disagrees with the germline gene, perhaps due to a read error. This rearrangement joins TRBV5-1 to TRBJ2-7; 9 bases agree with TRBD1. This CDR3 comprises 16 residues. CDR1 and CDR2 from the germline V gene are SGHRS and YFSETQ. DNA of the CDR3: TGTGCCAGCAGCGGGCGGGTAGGGACAGGGATTTATGAGCAGTACTTC. Translating it yields CASSGRVGTGIYEQYF.

Many counts were recorded for this clonotype. The chain links TRBV6-1 to TRBJ1-4; no clear D. CDR3 length: 14 residues. Trimming stripped 8 bases from V and 2 bases from J, with 12 bases between. CDR1 is MNHNS and CDR2 is SASEGT in the germline V gene. DNA for the CDR3: TGTGCCAGCCAGAGGGCTGGGACTAATGAAAAACTGTTTTTT. It codes for CASQRAGTNEKLFF.

This chain links TRBV4-2 with TRBJ1-2, with TRBD1 as a possible D gene (6 bases). This CDR3 has 15 residues. V was pared by 0 bases and J by 3 bases, with 11 bases between. CDR1 is LGHNA and CDR2 is YNFKEQ in the germline V gene. The DNA for the CDR3 is TGTGCCAGCAGCCAAGATGCCCAGGGGTACTATGGCTACACCTTC. Translation: CASSQDAQGYYGYTF.

This clonotype has only a few counts. The chain has TRBV10-3 and TRBJ2-1; 7 bases are a match to TRBD1. The CDR3 has 15 amino acids. Germline CDR1 is ENHRY and CDR2 is SYGVKD. The trim removed 7 bases at V and 0 bases at J, leaving 6 bases unmatched. The CDR3, as DNA: TGTGCCATCAAGGCACAGGGGAGCTCCTACAATGAGCAGTTCTTC. Protein: CAIKAQGSSYNEQFF.